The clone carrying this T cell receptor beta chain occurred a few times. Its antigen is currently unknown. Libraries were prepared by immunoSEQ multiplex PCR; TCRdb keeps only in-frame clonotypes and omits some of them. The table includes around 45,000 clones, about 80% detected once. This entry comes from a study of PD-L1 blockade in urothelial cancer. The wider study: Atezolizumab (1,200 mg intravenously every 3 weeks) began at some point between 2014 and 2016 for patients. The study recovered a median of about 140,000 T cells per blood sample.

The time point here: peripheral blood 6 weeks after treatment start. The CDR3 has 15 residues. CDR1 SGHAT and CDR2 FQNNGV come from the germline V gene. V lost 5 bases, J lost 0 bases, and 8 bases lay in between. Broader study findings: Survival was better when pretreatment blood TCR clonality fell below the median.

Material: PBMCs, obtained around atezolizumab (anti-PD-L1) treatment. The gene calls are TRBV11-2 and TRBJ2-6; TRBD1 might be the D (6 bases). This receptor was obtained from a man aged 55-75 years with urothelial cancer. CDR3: CASSQDSSGANVLTF. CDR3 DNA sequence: TGTGCCAGCAGCCAGGACAGCTCTGGGGCCAACGTCCTGACTTTC.